Below are 22 T cell receptor beta chains sequenced from a single sample in a study of monozygotic twins with cystic fibrosis. Sequenced by immunoSEQ multiplex PCR; TCRdb stores in-frame clones only, minus some. This table holds fewer than 15,000 clones, roughly 85% found once. The specimen was blood. These receptors were taken from a man between 18 and 35 years old with cystic fibrosis.

V and J are TRBV19 and TRBJ2-7, with 7 bases matching TRBD2. CDR1 is LNHDA, CDR2 SQIVND, per germline (reference sequence). This CDR3 comprises 15 residues. The trim removed 6 bases at V and 0 bases at J, leaving 8 bases unmatched. For the CDR3, the DNA is TGTGCCAGTAGGCTCGAGCGGGGCAGCTCCTACGAGCAGTACTTC. Encoded protein: CASRLERGSSYEQYF.

This chain joins TRBV19 and TRBJ2-7, with TRBD2 matching over 11 bases. The V segment lost 5 bases and the J segment 0 bases; nucleotides outside the gene matches: 3. The germline V gene has CDR1 LNHDA and CDR2 SQIVND (reference sequence). This CDR3 spans 15 amino acids. The CDR3 sequence: CASSASGRRSYEQYF. As DNA, the CDR3 is TGTGCCAGTAGTGCTAGCGGGAGGCGCTCCTACGAGCAGTACTTC.

The chain has TRBV10-3 and TRBJ2-5; D might be TRBD2 (7 bases). The CDR3 has 16 amino acids. Germline V gene lookup returns CDR1 ENHRY and CDR2 SYGVKD. V shed 8 bases and J shed 1 base, with 20 bases lying between them. CDR3 region: CAIGGPDPSGQETQYF. DNA of the CDR3: TGTGCCATCGGGGGGCCGGACCCTAGCGGCCAAGAGACCCAGTACTTC.

The V call is TRBV7-2, the J call TRBJ1-6; D is perhaps TRBD1 (5 bases). The CDR3 is 14 residues long. V was cut by 2 bases and J by 7 bases, with 9 bases left in between. Germline loops: CDR1 SGHTA, CDR2 FQGNSA. The CDR3 loop reads CASSLRGENSPLHF. CDR3 DNA: TGTGCCAGCAGCTTACGGGGGGAGAATTCACCCCTCCACTTT.

The CDR3 DNA reads TGTGCCAGCAGTCCAGACAGGGGGCGATATGGCTACACCTTC. Translation: CASSPDRGRYGYTF. The V gene is TRBV11-2, the J gene TRBJ1-2, with 10 bases lining up with TRBD1. The V segment lost 6 bases and the J segment 5 bases; nucleotides outside the gene matches: 6. The CDR3 is 14 residues long. Germline loops: CDR1 SGHAT, CDR2 FQNNGV. The variable domain in full, completed from reference TRBV11-2 and TRBJ1-2, reads EAGVAQSPRYKIIEKRQSVAFWCNPISGHATLYWYQQILGQGPKLLIQFQNNGVVDDSQLPKDRFSAERLKGVDSTLKIQPAKLEDSAVYLCASSPDRGRYGYTFGSGTRLTVV.

CDR3 loop: CASSASTRADRDIQYF. CDR3 coding DNA: TGTGCCAGCAGTGCATCAACCCGGGCCGACAGGGACATTCAGTACTTC. The chain couples TRBV2 to TRBJ2-4; 7 nucleotides match TRBD1. After removal of 4 bases from V and 8 bases from J, the junction contained 14 bases not matched to a gene. The CDR3 has 16 amino acids. Germline assignment: CDR1 SNHLY and CDR2 FYNNEI.

This chain connects TRBV10-2 to TRBJ2-3; D unclear. Germline CDR1 and CDR2: WSHSY and SAAADI. The V and J ends lost 2 bases and 4 bases respectively, with 16 bases between them. The CDR3 length is 16 residues. The CDR3 region has the DNA TGCGCCAGCAGTGAGCCCTTTTGGCTAGTTCCAGATACGCAGTATTTT. Protein sequence: CASSEPFWLVPDTQYF.

V gene TRBV5-4 combines with J gene TRBJ2-6; 11 nucleotides match TRBD1. Trimming took 6 bases from V and 0 from J; bases not matched to a gene: 5. The germline V gene encodes CDR1 SGHNT and CDR2 YYREEE (reference sequence). The CDR3 runs to 17 residues. This CDR3 is CASNRDRGVSGANVLTF. In nucleotides, the CDR3 is TGTGCCAGCAATCGGGACAGGGGGGTCTCTGGGGCCAACGTCCTGACTTTC.

The CDR3 region has the DNA TGTGCCATCAGTGAGTCAGGACAGGGGGCCGGGGAGCTGTTTTTT. Its translation: CAISESGQGAGELFF. The chain joins TRBV10-3 to TRBJ2-2, with 10 bases fitting TRBD1. With V trimmed by 0 bases and J by 6 bases, 1 base remained unmatched. The CDR3 runs to 15 residues. CDR1 is ENHRY and CDR2 is SYGVKD in the germline V gene.

For the CDR3, the DNA is TGTGCCGTTCCTAGCGGGGGCCAAAACTACAATGAGCAGTTCTTC. This codes for CAVPSGGQNYNEQFF. The chain carries TRBV30 and TRBJ2-1, with 10 bases that match TRBD2. Germline V gene lookup returns CDR1 GTSNPN and CDR2 SVGIG (reference sequence). The CDR3 has 15 amino acids. V shed 8 bases and J 3 bases; nucleotides not matched to a gene: 10. Looking up the rest from reference TRBV30 and TRBJ2-1 gives the full variable domain: SQTIHQWPATLVQPVGSPLSLECTVEGTSNPNLYWYRQAAGRGLQLLFYSVGIGQISSEVPQNLSASRPQDRQFILSSKKLLLSDSGFYLCAVPSGGQNYNEQFFGPGTRLTVL.

This chain links TRBV15 with TRBJ1-6, with TRBD1 as a possible D gene (6 bases). Germline V lookup: CDR1 LNHNV, CDR2 YYDKDF (reference sequence). CDR3 length equals 14 residues. V lost 4 bases and J 12 bases, leaving 16 bases between the germline ends. The DNA for the CDR3 is TGTGCCACCAGCAAGGGGGTCGAACTCGAACCCCTCCACTTT. This encodes CATSKGVELEPLHF.

J is TRBJ1-6 and V is TRBV27, with D tentatively TRBD1 (5 bases). From germline, CDR1 is MNHEY and CDR2 SMNVEV (reference sequence). V was shortened by 3 bases and J by 6 bases, with 9 bases between the two germline ends. CDR3 length: 14 amino acids. CDR3 region: CASSLQGLNSPLHF. The DNA of the CDR3 is TGTGCCAGCAGTTTGCAGGGACTTAATTCACCCCTCCACTTT.

As DNA, the CDR3 is TGTGCCAGCAGCCAAGATAGGGCAGGGGGTAATGAAAAACTGTTTTTT. This gives the protein CASSQDRAGGNEKLFF. V usage is TRBV4-2 and J usage is TRBJ1-4, with 7 bases that match TRBD1. This CDR3 is 16 amino acids long. With V trimmed by 0 bases and J by 4 bases, 5 bases remained unmatched. Looked up from germline, CDR1 is LGHNA and CDR2 is YNFKEQ.

The chain uses TRBV11-2 and TRBJ2-1; D is unresolved. The V and J ends lost 1 base and 0 bases respectively, with 7 bases between them. The CDR3 totals 15 residues. The germline CDR1 and CDR2 sequences are SGHAT and FQNNGV. The CDR3 protein is CASSLARISYNEQFF. Here the CDR3 DNA reads TGTGCCAGCAGCTTAGCTCGCATCTCCTACAATGAGCAGTTCTTC. The full variable domain, in which reference TRBV11-2 and TRBJ2-1 provide the parts outside the CDR3, is EAGVAQSPRYKIIEKRQSVAFWCNPISGHATLYWYQQILGQGPKLLIQFQNNGVVDDSQLPKDRFSAERLKGVDSTLKIQPAKLEDSAVYLCASSLARISYNEQFFGPGTRLTVL.

The chain recombines TRBV5-6 with TRBJ1-2; no clear D. Germline V gene data show CDR1 as SGHDT and CDR2 as YYEEEE. Trimming left V 2 bases short and J 2 bases short, with 10 bases between. The CDR3 has 14 amino acids. This chain's CDR3 is CASSFYDKNYGYTF. CDR3 DNA sequence: TGTGCCAGCAGCTTTTACGACAAGAACTATGGCTACACCTTC.

V usage is TRBV9 and J usage is TRBJ2-3; 8 bases agree with TRBD2. This CDR3 comprises 12 residues. The germline CDR1 and CDR2 sequences are SGDLS and YYNGEE. V shed 4 bases, J shed 10 bases, and the junction held 5 bases outside the gene matches. CDR3 in DNA: TGTGCCAGCAGCTCGGGAGGGTATGCGCAGTATTTT. The encoded protein is CASSSGGYAQYF.

The rearrangement joins TRBV19 to TRBJ1-4; maybe TRBD1 (6 bases). V dropped 5 bases and J dropped 5 bases, with 12 bases sitting between them. The CDR3 is 14 residues long. Germline CDR1 LNHDA, CDR2 SQIVND (reference sequence). CDR3 sequence: CASSLQGPNEKLFF. As DNA, the CDR3 is TGTGCCAGTAGTTTACAGGGACCAAATGAAAAACTGTTTTTT.

The chain couples TRBV28 to TRBJ1-2; TRBD1 matches 8 bases. There are 15 residues in the CDR3. Germline CDR1 and CDR2: MDHEN and SYDVKM. The V segment lost 4 bases and the J segment 3 bases; nucleotides outside the gene matches: 7. The CDR3 loop is CASSYNRGGDYGYTF. DNA of the CDR3: TGTGCCAGCAGTTATAACAGGGGGGGCGACTATGGCTACACCTTC.

The chain has TRBV7-8 and TRBJ2-2; the D gene is possibly TRBD2 (5 bases). The CDR3 covers 15 residues. Germline assignment: CDR1 SGHVS and CDR2 FQNEAQ. The V end was cut by 5 bases, the J end by 5 bases, with 15 bases between. CDR3 amino acids: CASSTRDPLTGELFF. The CDR3 DNA reads as TGTGCCAGCAGCACACGGGATCCCTTAACCGGGGAGCTGTTTTTT.

This chain links TRBV28 with TRBJ2-4, with a weak D call TRBD2 (5 bases). The CDR3 is 16 amino acids. The germline V gene encodes CDR1 MDHEN and CDR2 SYDVKM. Deletions cut 5 bases from V and 3 bases from J, with 17 bases between. The CDR3 protein is CASSPPASSVKNIQYF. In nucleotides, the CDR3 is TGTGCCAGCAGTCCCCCGGCTAGCAGCGTCAAAAACATTCAGTACTTC.

The J gene is TRBJ1-6, the V gene TRBV7-9; tentatively, D is TRBD1 (5 bases). The V end lost 5 bases, the J end lost 1 base, and 15 bases lay between the germline ends. Germline CDR1 is SEHNR and CDR2 is FQNEAQ (reference sequence). This CDR3 region has 17 residues. The CDR3 region is CASSVNYPGSYNSPLHF. CDR3 bases: TGTGCCAGCAGCGTAAACTACCCAGGGTCCTATAATTCACCCCTCCACTTT.

V gene TRBV5-5 combines with J gene TRBJ2-7; 11 bases match TRBD1. Germline values: CDR1 SGHKS, CDR2 YYEKEE (reference sequence). The ends lost 6 bases at V and 3 bases at J; junction bases unmatched: 8. The CDR3 consists of 15 residues. CDR3 nucleotide sequence: TGTGCCAGCACCCCCTTAGGGACAGGGGGCTACGAGCAGTACTTC. Amino acids: CASTPLGTGGYEQYF.